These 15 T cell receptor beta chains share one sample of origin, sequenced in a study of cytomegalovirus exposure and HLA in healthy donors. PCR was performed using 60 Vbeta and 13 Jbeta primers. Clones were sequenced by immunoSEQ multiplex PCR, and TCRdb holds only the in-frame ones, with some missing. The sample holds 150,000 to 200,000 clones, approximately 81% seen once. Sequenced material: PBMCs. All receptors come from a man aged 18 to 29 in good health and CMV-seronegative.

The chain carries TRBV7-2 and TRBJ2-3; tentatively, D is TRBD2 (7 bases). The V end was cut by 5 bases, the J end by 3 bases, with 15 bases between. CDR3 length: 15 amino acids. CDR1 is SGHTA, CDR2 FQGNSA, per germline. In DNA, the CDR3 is TGTGCCAGCAGCACCCCGAGGGGGGGTACAGATACGCAGTATTTT. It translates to CASSTPRGGTDTQYF.

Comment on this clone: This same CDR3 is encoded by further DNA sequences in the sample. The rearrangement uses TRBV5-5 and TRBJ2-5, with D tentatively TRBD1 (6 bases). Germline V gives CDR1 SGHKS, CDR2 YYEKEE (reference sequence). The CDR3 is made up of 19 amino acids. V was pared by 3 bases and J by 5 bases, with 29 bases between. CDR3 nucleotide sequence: TGTGCCAGCAGCTCACCACCCGGGACATCCTTCCGGGGCGGGGAGACCCAGTACTTC. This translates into CASSSPPGTSFRGGETQYF.

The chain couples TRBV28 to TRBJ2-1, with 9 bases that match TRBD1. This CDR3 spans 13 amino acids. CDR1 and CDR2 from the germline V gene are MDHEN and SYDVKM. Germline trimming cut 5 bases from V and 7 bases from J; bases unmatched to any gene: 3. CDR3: CASSPGTGNEQFF. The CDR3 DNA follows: TGTGCCAGCAGTCCCGGGACAGGGAATGAGCAGTTCTTC.

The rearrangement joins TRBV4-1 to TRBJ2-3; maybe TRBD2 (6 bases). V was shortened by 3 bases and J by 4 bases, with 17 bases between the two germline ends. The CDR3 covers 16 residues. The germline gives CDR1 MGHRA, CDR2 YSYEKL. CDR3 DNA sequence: TGCGCCAGCAGCCAGCCGACTAGATTCCCCTCAGATACGCAGTATTTT. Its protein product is CASSQPTRFPSDTQYF.

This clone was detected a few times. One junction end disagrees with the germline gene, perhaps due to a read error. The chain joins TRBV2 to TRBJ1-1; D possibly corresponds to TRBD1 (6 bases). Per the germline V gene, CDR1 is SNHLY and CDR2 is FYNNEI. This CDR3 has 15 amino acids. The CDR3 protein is CASSDRTVMNPEAFF. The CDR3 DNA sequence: TGTGCCAGCAGTGACCGGACAGTTATGAACCCTGAAGCTTTCTTT.

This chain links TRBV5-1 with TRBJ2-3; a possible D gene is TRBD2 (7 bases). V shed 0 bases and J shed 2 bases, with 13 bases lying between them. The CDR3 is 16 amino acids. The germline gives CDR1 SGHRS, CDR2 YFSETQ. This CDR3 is CASSLGGGGYTDTQYF. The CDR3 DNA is TGCGCCAGCAGCTTGGGGGGCGGGGGCTACACAGATACGCAGTATTTT.

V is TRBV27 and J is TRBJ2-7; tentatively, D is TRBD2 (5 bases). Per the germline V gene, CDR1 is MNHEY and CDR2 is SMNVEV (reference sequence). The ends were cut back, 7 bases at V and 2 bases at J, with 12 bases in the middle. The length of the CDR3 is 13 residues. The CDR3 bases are TGTGCCAGCAAAACCCCGGGGACCTACGAGCAGTACTTC. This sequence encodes CASKTPGTYEQYF.

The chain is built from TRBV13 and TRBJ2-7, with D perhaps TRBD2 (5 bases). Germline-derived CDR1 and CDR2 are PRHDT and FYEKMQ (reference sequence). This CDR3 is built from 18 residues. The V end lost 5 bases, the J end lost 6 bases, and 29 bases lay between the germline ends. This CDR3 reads CASSRRFKDGRRAGEQYF. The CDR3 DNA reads TGTGCCAGCAGCCGAAGATTTAAAGACGGCCGACGGGCGGGCGAGCAGTACTTC.

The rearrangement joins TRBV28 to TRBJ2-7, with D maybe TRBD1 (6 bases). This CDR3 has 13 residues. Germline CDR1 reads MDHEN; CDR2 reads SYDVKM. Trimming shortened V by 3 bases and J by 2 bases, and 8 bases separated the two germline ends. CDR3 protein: CASSLKGAYEQYF. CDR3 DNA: TGTGCCAGCAGTTTGAAGGGGGCCTACGAGCAGTACTTC.

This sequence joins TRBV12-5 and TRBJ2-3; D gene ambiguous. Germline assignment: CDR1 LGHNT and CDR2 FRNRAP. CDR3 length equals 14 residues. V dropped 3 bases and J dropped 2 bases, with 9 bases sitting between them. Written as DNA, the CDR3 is TGTGCTAGTGGTTTCGGAGCCCTCACAGATACGCAGTATTTT. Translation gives CASGFGALTDTQYF. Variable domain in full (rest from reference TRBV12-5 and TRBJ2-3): DARVTQTPRHKVTEMGQEVTMRCQPILGHNTVFWYRQTMMQGLELLAYFRNRAPLDDSGMPKDRFSAEMPDATLATLKIQPSEPRDSAVYFCASGFGALTDTQYFGPGTRLTVL.

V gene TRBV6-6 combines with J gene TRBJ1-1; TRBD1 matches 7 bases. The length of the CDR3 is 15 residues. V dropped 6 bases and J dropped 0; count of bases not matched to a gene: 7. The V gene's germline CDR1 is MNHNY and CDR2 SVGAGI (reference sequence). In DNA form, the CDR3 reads TGTGCCAGCAGCCATTCGGGACAGATGAACACTGAAGCTTTCTTT. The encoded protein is CASSHSGQMNTEAFF.

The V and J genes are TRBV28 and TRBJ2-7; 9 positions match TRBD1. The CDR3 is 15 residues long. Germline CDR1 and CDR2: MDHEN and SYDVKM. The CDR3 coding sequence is TGTGCAATTGGGAAGGGGACAGGGTTCTCCTACGAGCAGTACTTC. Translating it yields CAIGKGTGFSYEQYF.

This CDR3 reads CASSYRDRGYNEQFF. The CDR3 coding sequence is TGTGCCAGCAGCTACCGGGACAGGGGCTACAATGAGCAGTTCTTC. The chain has TRBV7-9 and TRBJ2-1, with 10 bases aligning to TRBD1. Per germline, CDR1 SEHNR and CDR2 FQNEAQ (reference sequence). The CDR3 consists of 15 residues. Losses at the gene ends were 4 bases for V and 3 bases for J; bases not matched to a gene: 3. The full variable domain, its missing parts supplied by reference TRBV7-9 and TRBJ2-1, is DTGVSQNPRHKITKRGQNVTFRCDPISEHNRLYWYRQTLGQGPEFLTYFQNEAQLEKSRLLSDRFSAERPKGSFSTLEIQRTEQGDSAMYLCASSYRDRGYNEQFFGPGTRLTVL.

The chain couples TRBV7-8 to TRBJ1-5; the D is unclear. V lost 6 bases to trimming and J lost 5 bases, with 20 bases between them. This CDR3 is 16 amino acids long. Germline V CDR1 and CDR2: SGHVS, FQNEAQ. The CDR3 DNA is TGTGCCAGCAGTCCTCCACGAGGGAATGGTTATCAGCCCCAGCATTTT. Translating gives CASSPPRGNGYQPQHF.

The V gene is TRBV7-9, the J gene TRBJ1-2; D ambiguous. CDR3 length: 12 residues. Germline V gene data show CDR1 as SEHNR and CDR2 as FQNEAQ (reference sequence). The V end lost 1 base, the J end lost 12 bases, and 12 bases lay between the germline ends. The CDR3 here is CASSLERSVNTF. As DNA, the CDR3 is TGTGCCAGCAGCTTAGAGAGGTCTGTCAACACCTTC.